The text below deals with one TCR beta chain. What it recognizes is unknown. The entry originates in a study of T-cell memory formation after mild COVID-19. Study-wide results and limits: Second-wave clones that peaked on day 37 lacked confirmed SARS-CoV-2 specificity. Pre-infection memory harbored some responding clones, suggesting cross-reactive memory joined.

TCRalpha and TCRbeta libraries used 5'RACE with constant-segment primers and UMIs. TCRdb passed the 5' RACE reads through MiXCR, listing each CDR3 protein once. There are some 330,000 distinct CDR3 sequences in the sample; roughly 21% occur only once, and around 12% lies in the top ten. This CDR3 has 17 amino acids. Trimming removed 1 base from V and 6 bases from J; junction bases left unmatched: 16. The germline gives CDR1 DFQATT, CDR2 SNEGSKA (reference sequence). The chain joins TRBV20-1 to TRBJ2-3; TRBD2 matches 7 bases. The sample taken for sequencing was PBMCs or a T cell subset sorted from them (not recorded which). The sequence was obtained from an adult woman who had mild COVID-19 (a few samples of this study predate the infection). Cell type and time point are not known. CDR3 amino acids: CSARGGKRGLRADTQYF. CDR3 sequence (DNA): TGCAGTGCTAGAGGGGGGAAGCGGGGCCTACGGGCCGATACGCAGTATTTT.